The sequence of this TCR beta chain was determined in a study of technical replicates of blood from a few donors. Assay: immunoSEQ multiplex PCR; the TCRdb copy retains only in-frame clones and omits some. The sample includes more than 65,000 clones, around 90% of them seen just once. The CDR3 has 13 residues. Germline lookup yields CDR1 GTSNPN and CDR2 SVGIG (reference sequence). Trimming took off 2 bases at V and 4 bases at J, with 9 bases between the two ends. This chain links TRBV30 with TRBJ2-1; D is perhaps TRBD1 (5 bases). The sequencing input was T cells isolated from PBMCs. This TCR was sampled from a human donor in good health. The CDR3 protein is CAWSNTGYNEQFF. CDR3 DNA sequence: TGTGCCTGGAGTAATACAGGATACAATGAGCAGTTCTTC.